The clone carrying this T cell receptor (beta chain) was picked up a small number of times. The antigen is undetermined. This specimen belongs to a study of naive and memory T cell subsets. The CDR3 runs 13 residues. V lost 6 bases and J lost 5, with 13 bases in between. Germline V gives CDR1 SNHLY, CDR2 FYNNEI. Both TRBC1 and TRBC2 were covered by a beta constant-region primer of two equimolar oligonucleotides. Ligated cDNA was amplified by four rounds of PCR with nested alpha and beta constant-region primers and SP2. MiXCR, applied by TCRdb to the UMI-ligation and nested PCR reads, yields one record per CDR3 protein. The sample has over 100,000 distinct CDR3 sequences, roughly 36% seen once. Study-wide results and limits: There was no ground truth to check naive and memory subset results. Between naive and memory subsets, TCR abundance power law exponents differed.

From the second PCR step, alpha and beta chains were amplified apart. Source material: central memory CD4+ T cells from blood. The V call is TRBV2, the J call TRBJ2-5; D remains unclear. The origin of this receptor is a human donor in good health. The DNA for the CDR3 is TGTGCCAGCAGGCAAGACGGTGGGGAGACCCAGTACTTC. Its protein is CASRQDGGETQYF.